The T cell receptor (beta chain) under discussion was sequenced for a study of cytomegalovirus exposure and HLA in healthy donors. Overall study findings and caveats: The study labeled 164 TCR beta chains cytomegalovirus-associated.

Notes on this clone: Antigen specificity is unknown.

Assay: immunoSEQ multiplex PCR; the TCRdb copy retains only in-frame clones and omits some. The sample gives approximately 100,000 clones, approximately 93% of which show up once; approximately 1.1% is in the top ten. Germline V gene sequence: CDR1 SGHAT, CDR2 FQNNGV. V shed 3 bases and J 8 bases; nucleotides not matched to a gene: 8. The CDR3 runs 15 residues. The sequencing input was PBMCs. The chain links TRBV11-2 to TRBJ2-1, with 9 bases aligning to TRBD2. This clonotype originated in a woman aged 30 to 39 in good health and CMV-seropositive. CDR3 sequence: CASSLVLAGVHEQFF. In DNA, the CDR3 is TGTGCCAGCAGCTTGGTATTAGCGGGAGTCCATGAGCAGTTCTTC.